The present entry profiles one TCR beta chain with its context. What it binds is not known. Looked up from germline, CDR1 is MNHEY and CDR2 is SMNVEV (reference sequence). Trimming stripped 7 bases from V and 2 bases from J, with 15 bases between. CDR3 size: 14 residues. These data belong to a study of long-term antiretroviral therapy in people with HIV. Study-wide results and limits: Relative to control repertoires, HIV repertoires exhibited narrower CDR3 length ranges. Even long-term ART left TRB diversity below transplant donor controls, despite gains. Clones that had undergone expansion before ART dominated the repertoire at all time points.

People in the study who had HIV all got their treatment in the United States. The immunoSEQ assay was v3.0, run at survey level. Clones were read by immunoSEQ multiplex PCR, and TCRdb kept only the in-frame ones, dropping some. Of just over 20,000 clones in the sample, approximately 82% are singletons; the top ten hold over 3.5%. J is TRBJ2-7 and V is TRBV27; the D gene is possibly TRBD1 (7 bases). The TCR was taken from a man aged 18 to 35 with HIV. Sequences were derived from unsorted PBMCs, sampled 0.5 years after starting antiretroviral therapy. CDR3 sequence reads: CASKEGAKAYEQYF. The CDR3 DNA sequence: TGTGCCAGCAAGGAGGGGGCTAAAGCCTACGAGCAGTACTTC.